This entry lists 8 T cell receptor beta chains sequenced from one sample in a study of Graves' ophthalmopathy and Graves' hyperthyroidism. As the template, RNA transcripts were used to amplify TCR beta CDR3 regions. First-round RT-PCR employed HTBI primers, with a second-round multiplex PCR after it. TCRdb re-called the multiplex PCR reads through MiXCR, storing one row per CDR3 protein. The table shows 52,000 or so distinct CDR3 sequences, with approximately 47% occurring only once. The sequenced sample consisted of peripheral blood. All receptors derive from an adult woman with Graves' ophthalmopathy.

At least ten counts were recorded for this clonotype. The chain is built from TRBV5-4 and TRBJ1-6; the match to TRBD1 covers 7 bases. This CDR3 region has 17 residues. The germline V gene has CDR1 SGHNT and CDR2 YYREEE (reference sequence). V was pared by 0 bases and J by 8 bases, with 11 bases of the junction left unmatched. CDR3 coding DNA: TGTGCCAGCAGCTTGGGTCGTAGGGGGCATGGAGATTCACCCCTCCACTTT. It translates to CASSLGRRGHGDSPLHF.

This clonotype showed up many times. This rearrangement joins TRBV11-1 to TRBJ1-6; D remains ambiguous. V was pared by 1 base and J by 9 bases, with 7 bases between. This CDR3 has 13 residues. Germline values: CDR1 SGHAT, CDR2 FQDESV (reference sequence). CDR3 region: CASSLGAVSPLHF. The CDR3 bases are TGTGCCAGCAGCTTAGGGGCGGTTTCACCCCTCCACTTT.

This clonotype showed up just once. V and J are TRBV20-1 and TRBJ2-7, with 10 bases matching TRBD1. The CDR3 covers 17 residues. Germline CDR1 reads DFQATT; CDR2 reads SNEGSKA (reference sequence). The V and J ends lost 3 bases and 2 bases, in that order; junction bases with no gene match: 13. The CDR3 DNA is TGCAGTGCTAGGGGACAGGGGAGACGCCGGGGCCCCTACGAGCAGTACTTC. Translating gives CSARGQGRRRGPYEQYF.

The chain uses TRBV7-7 and TRBJ2-7, with a possible D match to TRBD2 (6 bases). This CDR3 is built from 13 residues. Germline V lookup: CDR1 SSHAT, CDR2 FNYEAQ (reference sequence). The DNA of the CDR3 is TGTGCTAGATATAGCGGCAACTCCTACGAGCAGTACTTC. Translating gives CARYSGNSYEQYF.

This sequence joins TRBV7-8 and TRBJ1-1; TRBD1 might be the D (5 bases). Deletions cut 1 base from V and 4 bases from J, with 10 bases between. The CDR3 totals 14 residues. Germline V gene sequence: CDR1 SGHVS, CDR2 FQNEAQ. CDR3 in DNA: TGTGCCAGCAGCTTAGGTGGGGGGAGCACTGAAGCTTTCTTT. Encoded protein: CASSLGGGSTEAFF.

This clonotype was seen repeatedly, ten times or more. The rearrangement joins TRBV6-5 to TRBJ1-4; 10 nucleotides line up with TRBD1. This CDR3 is built from 15 residues. Germline lookup yields CDR1 MNHEY and CDR2 SVGAGI. With 5 bases clipped from V and 6 bases from J, the junction kept 6 bases outside the gene matches. CDR3 bases: TGTGCCAGCAGTGTTGCCGGGACAGGGGATGAAAAACTGTTTTTT. Residues: CASSVAGTGDEKLFF.

The chain links TRBV19 to TRBJ2-1; 13 nucleotides line up with TRBD2. From germline, CDR1 is LNHDA and CDR2 SQIVND (reference sequence). The CDR3 runs 14 residues. Trimming cost V 8 bases and J 9 bases; bases outside gene matches: 7. DNA for the CDR3: TGTGCCAGTGCCGGGACTAGCGGGATTAGTGAGCAGTTCTTC. Translated, it gives CASAGTSGISEQFF.

This clonotype has a count of ten or more. V usage is TRBV6-5 and J usage is TRBJ1-1, with D possibly TRBD1 on 6 matching bases. The CDR3 loop spans 13 amino acids. The germline V gene encodes CDR1 MNHEY and CDR2 SVGAGI. The V and J ends lost 7 bases and 4 bases respectively, with 13 bases between them. The DNA for the CDR3 is TGTGCCAGCACCCGGCAGGGGACCACTGAAGCTTTCTTT. This gives the protein CASTRQGTTEAFF.